Reported below is one T cell receptor (beta chain). This clonotype was counted once. What this receptor recognizes is not known. Per-base qualities were not stored, and no clone one base away is much larger. Just one read gives weak support. The sample comes from a study of CD8 T cells in Susac syndrome (dated by TCRdb to about 2019). For the wider study: The study used repertoire sequencing to test whether antigen drove CD8+ T cell activation and differentiation in Susac syndrome.

RNA was extracted with the RNeasy kit and 0.5 to 1 ug was reverse transcribed using random hexamers. The immunoSEQ multiplex PCR assay, which covers 54 Vbeta and 13 Jbeta segments, was used to amplify TCR beta CDR3 regions. PCR amplification bias was corrected by using a synthetic template baseline for primer optimization and computational correction. The source study handled its data this way. Reads were annotated to V, D and J genes per IMGT and analyzed with immunoSEQ Analyzer, keeping only productive sequences. To calculate clonality, Shannon entropy was normalized by log2 of the number of productive unique sequences and then subtracted from one. Public and private clones were assessed among the 100 most prevalent clones of each patient and control. A clone was defined as Susac-specific if it was absent from the healthy and MS cohorts, from roughly 980 published viral clones and from other ImmuneACCESS disease sequences. The public reads were reanalyzed by TCRdb: fastp trimming at Q25, MiXCR alignment, in-frame beta chains only. Rows with a matching CDR3 protein are joined into one entry that keeps the most common DNA and genes. V and J calls and clone size were set by TCRdb, not the authors. The table for this sample lists 300,000 to 350,000 distinct CDR3 sequences; just over 90% of them were counted only once. Together, the top ten hold roughly 0.059% of the sample.

High-throughput TCR beta sequencing profiled peripheral blood CD8+ and CD4+ T cells from healthy donors, Susac syndrome patients and multiple sclerosis patients. Treatment-naive patients with stable or active relapsing-remitting disease fulfilling revised McDonald criteria were used as multiple sclerosis controls. Bulk CD8+ and CD4+ T cells were purified by magnetic negative isolation, while CD8+ TEMRA cells were enriched using FACS. Blood was drawn into EDTA tubes, processed within 24 hours, and PBMCs were isolated by density gradient centrifugation. PBMCs destined for TCR sequencing were cryopreserved in liquid nitrogen and later thawed in a 37 °C water bath. The sorted or isolated CD4+, CD8+ and CD8+ TEMRA cells had a purity of 90% or higher. The investigation overall reported the following: The number of individuals in the TCR sequencing and HLA analysis was recognized as being relatively small.

Including cysteine and phenylalanine, the CDR3 has 10 amino acids. Here the CDR3 DNA is all that survives: 30 bases in frame from base 1. The V and J ends are trimmed by 5 bases and 14 bases, leaving 10 bases between them. Sequencing was performed on CD4+ T cells from PBMCs. The V and J segments used are TRBV12-3 or TRBV12-4 and TRBJ2-1, with an unclear D gene assignment. This clonotype originated in a human donor with multiple sclerosis. This receptor has the CDR3 CASSGRNKFF. The base sequence is TGTGCCAGCAGTGGCCGGAATAAGTTCTTC.